This T cell receptor beta chain came from a study of shared clonotypes between healthy human individuals. The wider study: Researchers assigned three CD4 naive, three CD4 memory, two CD8 naive and one CD8 memory plate to each donor. Broader study findings: Some naive CD4 clonotypes, around 4.7%, turned up in common across a handful of donors. Only blood was sampled; tissue repertoires likely differ.

This CDR3 region has 17 residues. Losses at the gene ends were 5 bases for V and 5 bases for J; bases not matched to a gene: 11. Germline V gene sequence: CDR1 SGHVS, CDR2 FQNEAQ. Points on this clone: No antigen is known for it.

Naive CD8 isolation took CD45RO-negative cells positively selected for CCR7 and excluded terminally differentiated effector memory CD45RA+ cells. As originally analysed: Without quality scores, immunoSEQ junctional reads could not be filtered like full-length reads. Sequencing was performed with immunoSEQ multiplex PCR; in TCRdb, only in-frame clones are kept and a portion is missing. That table supplies the V and J calls and clone size; D and trimming were determined from the DNA. Found here are approximately 740,000 clones, roughly 92% of them singletons; the top ten hold approximately 25%. This chain uses TRBV7-8 with TRBJ2-2; 10 bases match TRBD1. The sample consisted of naive CD8+ T cells sorted from blood. The TCR originated in a man aged 30 to 45 in good health. The CDR3 DNA sequence: TGTGCCAGCAGCCCTCGGACAGGGGGAGCAGTAACCGGGGAGCTGTTTTTT. It encodes CASSPRTGGAVTGELFF.